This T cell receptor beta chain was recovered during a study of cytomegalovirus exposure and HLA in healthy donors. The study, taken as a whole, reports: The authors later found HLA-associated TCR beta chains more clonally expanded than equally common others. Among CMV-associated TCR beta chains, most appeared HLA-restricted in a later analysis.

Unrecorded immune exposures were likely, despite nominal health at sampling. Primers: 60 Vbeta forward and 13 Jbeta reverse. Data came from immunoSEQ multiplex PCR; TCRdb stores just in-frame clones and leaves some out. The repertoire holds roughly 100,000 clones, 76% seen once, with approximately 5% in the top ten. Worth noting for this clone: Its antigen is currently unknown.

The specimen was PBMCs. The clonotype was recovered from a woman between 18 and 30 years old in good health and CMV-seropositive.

The CDR3 is CASSFKRGVLGGTADTDTQYF. As DNA, the CDR3 is TGTGCCAGCAGCTTTAAGCGGGGGGTCCTTGGGGGGACAGCAGACACAGATACGCAGTATTTT. The chain joins TRBV7-8 to TRBJ2-3; 9 positions match TRBD2. CDR1 and CDR2 from the germline V gene are SGHVS and FQNEAQ. J was trimmed by 2 bases and V by 3 bases; bases with no gene match: 21. This CDR3 region has 21 residues.